This T cell receptor (beta chain) was observed in a study of blood T cell repertoires in COVID-19. Sequencing used immunoSEQ multiplex PCR; TCRdb keeps in-frame clones, though not all of them. Of about 140,000 clones detected, around 73% appear once; the ten largest clones hold 9.5% to 12%. The CDR3 contains 15 residues. Germline assignment: CDR1 SGHRS and CDR2 YFSETQ. Trimming took off 0 bases at V and 0 bases at J, with 8 bases between the two ends. The sequencing input was peripheral blood. This sequence joins TRBV5-1 and TRBJ2-3; a weak D match, TRBD2 (5 bases). The origin of this receptor is a man aged 55 to 70 who had recovered from COVID-19. Here the CDR3 reads CASSLATGSTDTQYF. CDR3 nucleotides: TGCGCCAGCAGCTTGGCTACGGGGAGCACAGATACGCAGTATTTT.